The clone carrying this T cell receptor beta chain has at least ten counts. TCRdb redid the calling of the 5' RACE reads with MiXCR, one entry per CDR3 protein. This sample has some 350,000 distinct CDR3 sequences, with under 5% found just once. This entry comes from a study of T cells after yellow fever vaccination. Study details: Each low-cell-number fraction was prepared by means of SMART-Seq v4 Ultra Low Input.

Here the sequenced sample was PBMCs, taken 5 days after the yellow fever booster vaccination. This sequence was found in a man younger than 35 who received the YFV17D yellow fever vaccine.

The CDR3 DNA reads TGTGCCAGCAGTGACGGACGGAACTATGGCTACACCTTC. This translates into CASSDGRNYGYTF. This chain connects TRBV6-5 to TRBJ1-2; the D is unclear. This CDR3 region has 13 residues. Germline assignment: CDR1 MNHEY and CDR2 SVGAGI. Trimming shortened V by 5 bases and J by 2 bases, and 9 bases separated the two germline ends.